This TCR beta chain was recorded in a study of T cells in Graves' hyperthyroidism and ophthalmopathy. Study-level findings and limits: Expanded thyroid clonotypes (above 0.001) were mostly also found in blood.

The CDR3 spans 15 residues. After removal of 5 bases from V and 2 bases from J, the junction contained 4 bases not matched to a gene. The germline CDR1 and CDR2 sequences are SGHTA and FQGNSA. At least ten counts were recorded for this clonotype. No antigen is known for it. The CDR3 regions of TCR beta were amplified from RNA transcripts. A set of HTBI primers served as the primers for a first-round RT-PCR of the TCR CDR3. Each CDR3 protein gets one entry after TCRdb re-called the multiplex PCR reads with MiXCR. The sample holds some 570,000 distinct CDR3 sequences, 13% to 15% seen once. The sample taken for sequencing was blood. The rearrangement links TRBV7-2 to TRBJ2-1; 9 bases map to TRBD1. This sequence was found in a woman younger than 35 with Graves' ophthalmopathy. CDR3 amino acids: CASSPGDRAYNEQFF. The CDR3 DNA reads TGTGCCAGCAGCCCAGGGGACAGGGCCTACAATGAGCAGTTCTTC.